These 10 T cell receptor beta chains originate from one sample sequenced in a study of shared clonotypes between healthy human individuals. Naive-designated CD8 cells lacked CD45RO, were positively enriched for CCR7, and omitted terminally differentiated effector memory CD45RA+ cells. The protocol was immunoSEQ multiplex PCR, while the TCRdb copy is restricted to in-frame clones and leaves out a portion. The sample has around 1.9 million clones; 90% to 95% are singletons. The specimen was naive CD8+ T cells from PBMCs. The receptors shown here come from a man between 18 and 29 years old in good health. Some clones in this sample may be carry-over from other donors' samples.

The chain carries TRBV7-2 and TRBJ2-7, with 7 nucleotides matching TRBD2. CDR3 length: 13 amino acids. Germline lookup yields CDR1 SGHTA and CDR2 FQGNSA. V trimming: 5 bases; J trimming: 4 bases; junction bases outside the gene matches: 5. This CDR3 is CASSTGLGYEQYF. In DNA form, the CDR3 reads TGTGCCAGCAGCACAGGACTAGGGTACGAGCAGTACTTC.

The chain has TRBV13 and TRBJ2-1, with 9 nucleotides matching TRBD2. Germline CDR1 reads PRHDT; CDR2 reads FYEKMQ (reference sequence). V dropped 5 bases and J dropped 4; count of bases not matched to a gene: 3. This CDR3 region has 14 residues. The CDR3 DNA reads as TGTGCCAGCAGCGCGACTAGCGGATACAATGAGCAGTTCTTC. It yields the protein CASSATSGYNEQFF.

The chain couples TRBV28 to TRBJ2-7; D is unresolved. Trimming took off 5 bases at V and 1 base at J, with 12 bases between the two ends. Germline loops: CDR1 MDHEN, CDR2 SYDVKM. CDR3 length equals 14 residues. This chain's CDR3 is CASSLPEISYEQYF. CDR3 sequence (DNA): TGTGCCAGCAGTCTCCCGGAGATTTCCTACGAGCAGTACTTC.

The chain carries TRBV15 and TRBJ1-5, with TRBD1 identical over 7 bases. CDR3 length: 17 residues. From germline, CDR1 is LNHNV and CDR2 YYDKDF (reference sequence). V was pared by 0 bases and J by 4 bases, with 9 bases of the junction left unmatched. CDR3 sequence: CATSRDSGQALNQPQHF. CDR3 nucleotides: TGTGCCACCAGCAGAGATTCAGGACAGGCACTTAATCAGCCCCAGCATTTT.

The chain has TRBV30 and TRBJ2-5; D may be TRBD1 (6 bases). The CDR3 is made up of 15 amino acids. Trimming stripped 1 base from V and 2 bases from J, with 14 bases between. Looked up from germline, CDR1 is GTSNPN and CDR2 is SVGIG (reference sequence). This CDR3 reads CAWSEERDTQETQYF. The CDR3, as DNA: TGTGCCTGGAGTGAAGAACGGGACACTCAAGAGACCCAGTACTTC.

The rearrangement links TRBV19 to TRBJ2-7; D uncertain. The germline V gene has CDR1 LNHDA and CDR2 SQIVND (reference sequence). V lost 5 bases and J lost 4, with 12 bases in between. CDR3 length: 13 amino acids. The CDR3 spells CASSDGNRYEQYF. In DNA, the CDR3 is TGTGCCAGTAGTGATGGGAATCGATACGAGCAGTACTTC.

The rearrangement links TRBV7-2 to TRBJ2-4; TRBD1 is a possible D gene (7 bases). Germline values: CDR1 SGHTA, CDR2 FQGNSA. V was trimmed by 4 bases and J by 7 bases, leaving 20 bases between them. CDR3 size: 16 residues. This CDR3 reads CASSSTGGGIGNIQYF. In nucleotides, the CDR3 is TGTGCCAGCAGCTCCACAGGAGGGGGCATAGGGAACATTCAGTACTTC. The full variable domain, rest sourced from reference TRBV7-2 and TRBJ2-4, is GAGVSQSPSNKVTEKGKDVELRCDPISGHTALYWYRQSLGQGLEFLIYFQGNSAPDKSGLPSDRFSAERTGGSVSTLTIQRTQQEDSAVYLCASSSTGGGIGNIQYFGAGTRLSVL.

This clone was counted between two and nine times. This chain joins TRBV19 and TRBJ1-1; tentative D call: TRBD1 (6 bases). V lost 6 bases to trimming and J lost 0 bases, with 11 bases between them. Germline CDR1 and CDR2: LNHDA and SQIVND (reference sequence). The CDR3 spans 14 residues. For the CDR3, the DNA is TGTGCCAGTAGGGTCAGGGGAGTGAACACTGAAGCTTTCTTT. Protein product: CASRVRGVNTEAFF.

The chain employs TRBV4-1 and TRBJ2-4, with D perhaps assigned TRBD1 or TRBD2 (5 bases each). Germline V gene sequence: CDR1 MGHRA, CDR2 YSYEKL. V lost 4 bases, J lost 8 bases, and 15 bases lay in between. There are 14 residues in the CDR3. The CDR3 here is CASSLEGRVDIQYF. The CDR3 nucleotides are TGCGCCAGCAGCCTAGAGGGGAGAGTAGACATTCAGTACTTC.

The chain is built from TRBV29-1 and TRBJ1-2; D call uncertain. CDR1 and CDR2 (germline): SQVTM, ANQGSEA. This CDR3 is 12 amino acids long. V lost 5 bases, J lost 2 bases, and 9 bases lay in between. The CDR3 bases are TGCAGCGTTACCTCCGGGAACTATGGCTACACCTTC. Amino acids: CSVTSGNYGYTF.